This T cell receptor beta chain was identified in a study of spatial heterogeneity in lung cancer. This clonotype was counted once. There are 16 residues in the CDR3. Germline V gives CDR1 MNHNS, CDR2 SASEGT. The J segment lost 6 bases and the V segment lost 5 bases, leaving 14 bases of the junction unmatched. Specified time point: sample taken at primary tumor resection. Unsorted tumor, nontumor lung tissue or cryopreserved PBMC supplied the whole RNA. All TCR cDNA molecules were individually tagged with a unique molecular identifier. Each CDR3 protein gets one entry after TCRdb re-called the 5' RACE reads with MiXCR. The sample lists about 890 distinct CDR3 sequences; approximately 35% were seen once.

This sequence was found in a male donor with early-stage non-small cell lung cancer. This rearrangement joins TRBV6-1 to TRBJ2-3, with 7 bases fitting TRBD2. The sequenced sample was normal lung tissue next to the tumor, obtained at surgery. The CDR3: CASSQTLRGDVDTQYF. Written as DNA, the CDR3 is TGTGCCAGCAGTCAAACCCTTCGGGGGGATGTCGATACGCAGTATTTT.